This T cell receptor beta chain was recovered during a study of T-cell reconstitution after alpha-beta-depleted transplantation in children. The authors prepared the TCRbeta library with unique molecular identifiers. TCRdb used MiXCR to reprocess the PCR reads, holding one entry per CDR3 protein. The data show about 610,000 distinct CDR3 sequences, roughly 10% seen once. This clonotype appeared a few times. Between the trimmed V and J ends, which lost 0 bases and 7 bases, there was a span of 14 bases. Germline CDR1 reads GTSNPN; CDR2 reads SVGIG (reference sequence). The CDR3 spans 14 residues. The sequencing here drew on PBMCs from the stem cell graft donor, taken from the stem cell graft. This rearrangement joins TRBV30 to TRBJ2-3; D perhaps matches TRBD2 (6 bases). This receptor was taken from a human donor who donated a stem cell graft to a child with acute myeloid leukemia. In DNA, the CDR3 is TGTGCCTGGAGTGTACGGGGGAGCGATTATACGCAGTATTTT. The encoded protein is CAWSVRGSDYTQYF.